Detailed here is one T cell receptor (beta chain). Possible read error: a much larger clone is one base away. This sample is part of a study of regulatory T cells in long-lasting Graves disease. As for time point: newly diagnosed GD, antithyroid drugs for less than 3 months. Following extraction of RNA from PBMCs, that RNA was used to make the TCR library. Arm-PCR of CDR3 regions and iRepertoire HTBI primers were the basis on which TCR beta libraries were built. One entry per CDR3 protein, called by TCRdb with MiXCR from the multiplex PCR reads. Here the sample spans roughly 320,000 distinct CDR3 sequences, 16% being singletons. V shed 4 bases and J shed 3 bases, with 14 bases lying between them. Germline V gene lookup returns CDR1 SGDLS and CDR2 YYNGEE. The CDR3 spans 15 residues. This sample also appeared in a second study, on T cells in Graves' hyperthyroidism and ophthalmopathy. As that study records: The study used the HTBI primer set for a first-round RT-PCR of the TCR CDR3. Peripheral blood also featured most of the thyroid clonotypes expanded above 0.001.

The source was peripheral blood mononuclear cells (PBMCs), collected at new diagnosis, from a patient treated with antithyroid drugs. This chain links TRBV9 with TRBJ1-3; tentative D call: TRBD1 (5 bases). This TCR was sampled from a man between 35 and 55 years old with Graves disease. CDR3 region: CASSIGRADGNTIYF. Written as DNA, the CDR3 is TGTGCCAGCAGCATCGGCAGGGCAGATGGAAACACCATATATTTT.